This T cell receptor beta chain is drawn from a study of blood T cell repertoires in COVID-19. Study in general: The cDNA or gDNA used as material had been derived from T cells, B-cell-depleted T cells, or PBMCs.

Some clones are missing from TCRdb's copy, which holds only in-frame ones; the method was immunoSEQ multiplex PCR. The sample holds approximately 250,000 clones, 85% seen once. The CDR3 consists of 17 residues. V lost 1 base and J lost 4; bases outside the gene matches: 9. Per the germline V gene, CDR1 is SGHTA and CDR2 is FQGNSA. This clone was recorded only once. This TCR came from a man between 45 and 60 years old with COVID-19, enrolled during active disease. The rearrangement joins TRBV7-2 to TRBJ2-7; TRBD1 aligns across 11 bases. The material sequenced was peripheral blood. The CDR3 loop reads CASSLVAPGTGGYEQYF. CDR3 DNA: TGTGCCAGCAGCTTAGTGGCCCCAGGGACAGGGGGGTACGAGCAGTACTTC.